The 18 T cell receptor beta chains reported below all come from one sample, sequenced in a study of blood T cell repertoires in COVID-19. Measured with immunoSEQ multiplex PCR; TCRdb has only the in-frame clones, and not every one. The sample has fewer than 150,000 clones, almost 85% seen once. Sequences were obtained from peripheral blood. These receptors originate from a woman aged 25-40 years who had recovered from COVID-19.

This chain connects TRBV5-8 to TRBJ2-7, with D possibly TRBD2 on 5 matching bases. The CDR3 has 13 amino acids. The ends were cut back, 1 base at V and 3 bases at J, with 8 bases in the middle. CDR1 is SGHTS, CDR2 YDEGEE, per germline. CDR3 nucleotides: TGTGCCAGCAGCTTGTCCGAGGGCTACGAGCAGTACTTC. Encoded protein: CASSLSEGYEQYF.

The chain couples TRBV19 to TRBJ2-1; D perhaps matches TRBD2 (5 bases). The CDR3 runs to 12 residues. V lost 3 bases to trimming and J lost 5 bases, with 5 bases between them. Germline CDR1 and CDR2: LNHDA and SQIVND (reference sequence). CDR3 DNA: TGTGCCAGTAGTATGCGGGACAATGAGCAGTTCTTC. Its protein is CASSMRDNEQFF.

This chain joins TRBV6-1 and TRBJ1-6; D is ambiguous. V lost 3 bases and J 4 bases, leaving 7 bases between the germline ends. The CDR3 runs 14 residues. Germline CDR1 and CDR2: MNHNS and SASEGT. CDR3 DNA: TGTGCCAGCAGTGACCCTAATTATAATTCACCCCTCCACTTT. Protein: CASSDPNYNSPLHF.

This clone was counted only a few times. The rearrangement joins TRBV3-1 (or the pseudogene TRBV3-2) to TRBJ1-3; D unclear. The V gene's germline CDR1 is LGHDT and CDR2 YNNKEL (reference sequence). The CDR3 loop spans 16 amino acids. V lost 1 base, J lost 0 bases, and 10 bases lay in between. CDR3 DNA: TGTGCCAGCAGCCAAGGTGCCGGGATCTCTGGAAACACCATATATTTT. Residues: CASSQGAGISGNTIYF.

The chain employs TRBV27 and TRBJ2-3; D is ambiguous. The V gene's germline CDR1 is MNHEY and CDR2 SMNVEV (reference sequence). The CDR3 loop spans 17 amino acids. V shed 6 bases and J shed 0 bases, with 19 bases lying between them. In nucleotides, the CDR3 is TGTGCCAGCAGCCCCCGAGTTCCTCCCTTTAGCACAGATACGCAGTATTTT. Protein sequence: CASSPRVPPFSTDTQYF.

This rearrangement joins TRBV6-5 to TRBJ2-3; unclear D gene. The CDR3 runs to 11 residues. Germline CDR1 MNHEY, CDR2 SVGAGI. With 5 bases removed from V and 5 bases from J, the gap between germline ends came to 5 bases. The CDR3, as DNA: TGTGCCAGCAGTAACAGAGATACGCAGTATTTT. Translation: CASSNRDTQYF.

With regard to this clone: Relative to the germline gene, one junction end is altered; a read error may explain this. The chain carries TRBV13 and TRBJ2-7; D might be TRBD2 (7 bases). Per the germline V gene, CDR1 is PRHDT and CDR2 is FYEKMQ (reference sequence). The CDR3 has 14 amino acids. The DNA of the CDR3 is TGTGCCAGCAGCTTAGGCGGAGGGGGGGCCCGCGAGGACTTC. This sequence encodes CASSLGGGGAREDF.

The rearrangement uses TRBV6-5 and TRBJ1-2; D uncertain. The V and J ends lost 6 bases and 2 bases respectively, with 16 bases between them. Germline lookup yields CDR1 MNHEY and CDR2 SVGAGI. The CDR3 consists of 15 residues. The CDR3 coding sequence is TGTGCCAGCAGCCCCGGACGGACTAGGAACTATGGCTACACCTTC. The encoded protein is CASSPGRTRNYGYTF.

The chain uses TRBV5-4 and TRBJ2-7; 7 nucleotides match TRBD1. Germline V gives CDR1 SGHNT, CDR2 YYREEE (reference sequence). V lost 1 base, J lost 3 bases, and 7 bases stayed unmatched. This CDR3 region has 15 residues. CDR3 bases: TGTGCCAGCAGCTTGTCCGGACAGGCTGTCTACGAGCAGTACTTC. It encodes CASSLSGQAVYEQYF. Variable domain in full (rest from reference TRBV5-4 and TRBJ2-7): ETGVTQSPTHLIKTRGQQVTLRCSSQSGHNTVSWYQQALGQGPQFIFQYYREEENGRGNFPPRFSGLQFPNYSSELNVNALELDDSALYLCASSLSGQAVYEQYFGPGTRLTVT.

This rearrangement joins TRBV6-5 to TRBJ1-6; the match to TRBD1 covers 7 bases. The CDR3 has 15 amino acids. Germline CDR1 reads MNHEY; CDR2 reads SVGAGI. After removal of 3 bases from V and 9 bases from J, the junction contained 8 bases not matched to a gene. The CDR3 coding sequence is TGTGCCAGCAGTTATCAGGGGGGACCGAGTTCACCCCTCCACTTT. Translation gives CASSYQGGPSSPLHF.

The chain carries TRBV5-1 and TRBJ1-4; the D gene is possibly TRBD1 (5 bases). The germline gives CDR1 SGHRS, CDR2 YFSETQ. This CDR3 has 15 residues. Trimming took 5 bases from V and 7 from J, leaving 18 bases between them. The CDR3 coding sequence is TGCGCCAGCAGTAGAGGCCTCAGGGCCGGTGAAAAACTGTTTTTT. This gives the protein CASSRGLRAGEKLFF.

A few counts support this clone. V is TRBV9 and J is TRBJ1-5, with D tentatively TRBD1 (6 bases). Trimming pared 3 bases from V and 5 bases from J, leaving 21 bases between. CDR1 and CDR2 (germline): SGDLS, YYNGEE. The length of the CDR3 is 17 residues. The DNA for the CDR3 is TGTGCCAGCAGCGGAGGGGGAGAGAAAGATCTGGATCAGCCCCAGCATTTT. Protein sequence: CASSGGGEKDLDQPQHF.

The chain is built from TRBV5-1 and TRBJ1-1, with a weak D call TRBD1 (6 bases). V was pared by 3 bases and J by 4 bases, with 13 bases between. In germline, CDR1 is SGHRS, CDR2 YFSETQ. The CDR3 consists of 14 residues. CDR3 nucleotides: TGCGCCAGCAGCTCCCAGGGGTACGGCACTGAAGCTTTCTTT. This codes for CASSSQGYGTEAFF.

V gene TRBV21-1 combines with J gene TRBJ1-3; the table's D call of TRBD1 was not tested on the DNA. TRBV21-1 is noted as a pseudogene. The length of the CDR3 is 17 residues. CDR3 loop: CASSKGGTGVSGNTIYF. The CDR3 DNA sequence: TGTGCCAGCAGCAAAGGAGGGACAGGCGTCTCTGGAAACACCATATATTTT.

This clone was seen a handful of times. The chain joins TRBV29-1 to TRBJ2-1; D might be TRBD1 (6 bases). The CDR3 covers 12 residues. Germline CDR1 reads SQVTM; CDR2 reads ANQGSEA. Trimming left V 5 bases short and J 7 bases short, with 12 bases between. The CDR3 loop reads CSVRTRGNEQFF. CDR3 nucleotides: TGCAGCGTTCGGACCAGGGGAAATGAGCAGTTCTTC.

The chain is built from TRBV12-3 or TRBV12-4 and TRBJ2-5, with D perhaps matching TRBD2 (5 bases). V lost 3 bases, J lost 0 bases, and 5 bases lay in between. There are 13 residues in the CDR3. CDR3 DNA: TGTGCCAGCAGTTTGGGAGACCAAGAGACCCAGTACTTC. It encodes CASSLGDQETQYF.

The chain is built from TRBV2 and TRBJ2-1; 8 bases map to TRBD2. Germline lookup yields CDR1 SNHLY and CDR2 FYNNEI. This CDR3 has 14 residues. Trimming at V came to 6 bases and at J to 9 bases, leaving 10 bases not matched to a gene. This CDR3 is CASSLARGDIEQFF. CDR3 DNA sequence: TGTGCCAGCAGCCTCGCGCGGGGGGACATTGAGCAGTTCTTC.

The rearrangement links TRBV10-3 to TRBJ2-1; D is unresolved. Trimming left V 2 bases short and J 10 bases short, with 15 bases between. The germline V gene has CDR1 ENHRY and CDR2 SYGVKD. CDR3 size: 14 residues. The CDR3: CAISEGLVGYEQFF. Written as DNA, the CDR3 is TGTGCCATCAGTGAGGGCCTAGTGGGTTACGAGCAGTTCTTC.